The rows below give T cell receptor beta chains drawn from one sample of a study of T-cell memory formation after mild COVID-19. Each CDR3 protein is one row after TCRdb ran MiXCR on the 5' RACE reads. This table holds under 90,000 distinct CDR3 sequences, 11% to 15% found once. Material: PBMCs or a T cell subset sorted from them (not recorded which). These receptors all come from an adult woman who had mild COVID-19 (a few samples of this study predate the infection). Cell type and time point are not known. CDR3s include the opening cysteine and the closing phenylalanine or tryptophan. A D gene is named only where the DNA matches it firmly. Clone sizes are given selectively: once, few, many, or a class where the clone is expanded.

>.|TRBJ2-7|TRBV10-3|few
CAISESTHEQYF
TGTGCCATCAGTGAGTCGACCCACGAGCAGTACTTC
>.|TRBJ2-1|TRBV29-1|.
CSVEVLGSSYNEQFF
TGCAGCGTTGAAGTTTTGGGTTCGTCCTACAATGAGCAGTTCTTC
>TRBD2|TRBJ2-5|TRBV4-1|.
CASRAGTTPQETQYF
TGCGCCAGCAGGGCCGGGACTACCCCTCAAGAGACCCAGTACTTC
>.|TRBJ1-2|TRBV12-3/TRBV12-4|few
CASSLGTPDSPNYGYTF
TGTGCCAGCAGTTTAGGCACTCCGGACAGTCCTAACTATGGCTACACCTTC
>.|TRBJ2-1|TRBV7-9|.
CASSLATADEQFF
TGTGCCAGCAGCTTAGCGACCGCGGATGAGCAGTTCTTC
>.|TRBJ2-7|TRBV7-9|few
CASSSSGTEQYF
TGTGCCAGCAGCTCATCAGGGACCGAGCAGTACTTC
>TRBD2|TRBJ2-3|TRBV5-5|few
CASSPTPSSGAASSTQYF
TGTGCCAGCAGCCCAACCCCTTCTAGCGGGGCCGCGTCGAGTACGCAGTATTTT
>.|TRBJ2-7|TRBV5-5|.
CASSRANAYEQYF
TGTGCCAGCAGTAGAGCGAACGCCTACGAGCAGTACTTC
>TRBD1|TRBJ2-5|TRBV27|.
CASRLQGSLETQYF
TGTGCCAGCAGACTACAGGGGAGTTTAGAGACCCAGTACTTC
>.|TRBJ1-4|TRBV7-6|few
CASSVSGGTNEKLFF
TGTGCCAGCAGCGTCTCGGGAGGAACTAATGAAAAACTGTTTTTT
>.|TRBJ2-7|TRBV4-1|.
CASSQGAAITYEQYF
TGCGCCAGCAGCCAAGGTGCAGCAATAACCTACGAGCAGTACTTC
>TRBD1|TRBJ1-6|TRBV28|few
CASSRQGYYNSPLHF
TGTGCCAGCAGTCGACAGGGATACTATAATTCACCCCTCCACTTT
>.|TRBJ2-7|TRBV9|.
CASSVGQASYEQYF
TGTGCCAGCAGCGTAGGGCAGGCTTCCTACGAGCAGTACTTC
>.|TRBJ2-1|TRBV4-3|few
CASSLRLSSYNEQFF
TGCGCCAGCAGCCTCCGTCTAAGCTCCTACAATGAGCAGTTCTTC
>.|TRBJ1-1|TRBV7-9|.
CASSLVDPRDTEAFF
TGTGCCAGCAGCTTAGTAGACCCTCGGGACACTGAAGCTTTCTTT
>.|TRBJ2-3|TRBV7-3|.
CASSLSGSNSLSTDTQYF
TGTGCCAGCAGCTTAAGTGGATCTAACAGCCTTAGCACAGATACGCAGTATTTT
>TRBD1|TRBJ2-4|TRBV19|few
CASSMRTGDIQYF
TGTGCCAGTAGTATGAGGACAGGCGACATTCAGTACTTC
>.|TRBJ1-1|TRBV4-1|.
CASSRRGQEAFF
TGCGCCAGCAGCCGCCGAGGACAAGAAGCTTTCTTT
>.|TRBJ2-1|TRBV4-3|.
CASSQADGGNEQFF
TGCGCCAGCAGCCAAGCGGACGGGGGTAATGAGCAGTTCTTC
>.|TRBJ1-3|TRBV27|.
CASSLSGGNLGNTIYF
TGTGCCAGCAGTCTTTCGGGCGGGAACCTTGGAAACACCATATATTTT